The text below deals with one TCR beta chain. The time point denotes: blood at routine non-recurrence follow-up after resection. Unsorted whole RNA from tumor, nontumor lung or frozen PBMC underwent sequencing. MiXCR, run by TCRdb on the 5' RACE reads, gives a single entry per CDR3 protein. The sample contains under 150,000 distinct CDR3 sequences, less than 15% of which appear only once. These data are taken from a study of spatial heterogeneity in lung cancer. Turning to the study itself: Untreated early-stage non-small cell lung cancer patients, roughly 75 in total, were the donors. PBMC samples from follow-up, when available, were sequenced at a median of roughly two years post-resection. Sequences of the beta chain were consistently detected in greater numbers than alpha-chain sequences.

The CDR3 runs to 15 residues. Germline values: CDR1 SGHTA, CDR2 FQGNSA. Trimming took off 1 base at V and 4 bases at J, with 11 bases between the two ends. The chain joins TRBV7-2 to TRBJ2-1; D tentatively fits TRBD1 or TRBD2 (5 bases each). The source was PBMCs, collected at follow-up. The sequence came from a male donor with early-stage non-small cell lung cancer. CDR3 in DNA: TGTGCCAGCAGCTTAGATCCGGGGCCTTACAATGAGCAGTTCTTC. It encodes CASSLDPGPYNEQFF.